This T cell receptor (beta chain) is drawn from a study of T cells in localized non-small cell lung cancer. In regard to this clone: Its antigen is not identified.

Study results and caveats: A raised T cell density in blood coincided with lengthier overall survival. Analysis by sequencing included only one tumor region, so heterogeneity remains possible. Uninvolved adjacent lung showed the highest T cell clonality, exceeding tumor. Median detection of top 100 tumor clones in adjacent lung was over 45 clones.

Clones were sequenced by immunoSEQ multiplex PCR, and TCRdb holds only the in-frame ones, with some missing. Of about 59,000 clones in the sample, approximately 90% were seen once. The TCR was taken from a man between 40 and 75 years old with stage I squamous cell lung carcinoma. This specimen consisted of peripheral blood, obtained before any cancer treatment.

The CDR3 loop is CASSLPRRGRAFF. CDR3 nucleotide sequence: TGTGCCAGCAGCTTGCCTCGGAGGGGTCGAGCTTTCTTT. The chain couples TRBV7-8 to TRBJ1-1, with a weak D call TRBD1 (5 bases). The CDR3 has 13 residues. Germline V CDR1 and CDR2: SGHVS, FQNEAQ. V was cut by 3 bases and J by 10 bases, with 15 bases left in between.